Shown below are 26 T cell receptor beta chains from a single sample sequenced in a study of shared clonotypes between healthy human individuals. Naive CD8 cells lacked CD45RO and underwent positive selection for CCR7, leaving out terminally differentiated effector memory CD45RA+ cells. Measured with immunoSEQ multiplex PCR; TCRdb has only the in-frame clones, and not every one. The sample includes some 1,900,000 clones, approximately 94% of them seen just once. The sequencing input was naive CD8+ T cells sorted from blood. These TCRs come from a young man in good health.

The chain uses TRBV15 and TRBJ2-5, with D uncertain. Germline CDR1 reads LNHNV; CDR2 reads YYDKDF (reference sequence). Trimming left V 5 bases short and J 0 bases short, with 7 bases between. The CDR3 is made up of 13 amino acids. The CDR3 sequence is CATSAPYQETQYF. The DNA for the CDR3 is TGTGCCACCAGCGCCCCTTACCAAGAGACCCAGTACTTC.

The chain is built from TRBV6-5 and TRBJ2-7; D may be TRBD2 (5 bases). Germline CDR1 is MNHEY and CDR2 is SVGAGI. Trimming left V 2 bases short and J 1 base short, with 15 bases between. CDR3 length equals 16 residues. The CDR3 protein is CASSYVLRGMSYEQYF. CDR3 nucleotides: TGTGCCAGCAGTTACGTTTTACGAGGGATGTCCTACGAGCAGTACTTC.

The genes are TRBV2 and TRBJ1-1; D is unclear. Germline CDR1 SNHLY, CDR2 FYNNEI. The ends were cut back, 6 bases at V and 10 bases at J, with 18 bases in the middle. The CDR3 spans 13 residues. Written as DNA, the CDR3 is TGTGCCAGCAGGGCGGGTCTTTCGAGCGGAGCTTTCTTT. Protein product: CASRAGLSSGAFF.

This clone was counted once. The chain couples TRBV28 to TRBJ1-5, with unresolved D. The CDR3 runs 16 residues. CDR1 is MDHEN and CDR2 is SYDVKM in the germline V gene. Trimming took off 6 bases at V and 0 bases at J, with 15 bases between the two ends. CDR3 sequence reads: CASRDLTVYSNQPQHF. Written as DNA, the CDR3 is TGTGCCAGCAGAGACCTAACAGTCTATAGCAATCAGCCCCAGCATTTT.

The chain is built from TRBV6-5 and TRBJ2-7; TRBD2 is a possible D gene (5 bases). Trimming removed 6 bases at V and 7 bases at J, with 16 bases between. The CDR3 is 13 residues long. Germline V gene lookup returns CDR1 MNHEY and CDR2 SVGAGI. This CDR3 is CASRGTRLHEQYF. CDR3 in DNA: TGTGCCAGCAGAGGTACTAGACTACATGAGCAGTACTTC.

The chain joins TRBV18 to TRBJ1-6, with 8 nucleotides matching TRBD1. In germline, CDR1 is KGHSH, CDR2 LQKENI. V lost 3 bases to trimming and J lost 4 bases; unmatched junction nucleotides: 5. The CDR3 covers 16 residues. The CDR3 reads CASSPTGENYNSPLHF. CDR3 nucleotide sequence: TGTGCCAGCTCACCGACAGGGGAGAATTATAATTCACCCCTCCACTTT. The full variable domain, rest sourced from reference TRBV18 and TRBJ1-6, is NAGVMQNPRHLVRRRGQEARLRCSPMKGHSHVYWYRQLPEEGLKFMVYLQKENIIDESGMPKERFSAEFPKEGPSILRIQQVVRGDSAAYFCASSPTGENYNSPLHFGNGTRLTVT.

V gene TRBV4-3 combines with J gene TRBJ2-7; the match to TRBD2 covers 9 bases. This CDR3 contains 14 residues. Losses at the gene ends were 4 bases for V and 3 bases for J; bases not matched to a gene: 4. The V gene's germline CDR1 is LGHNA and CDR2 YSLEER. The CDR3 DNA sequence: TGCGCCAGCAGCCCGCGGGAGGGCCTCTACGAGCAGTACTTC. This gives the protein CASSPREGLYEQYF.

The chain has TRBV13 and TRBJ1-2; no reliable D call. The length of the CDR3 is 12 residues. V lost 5 bases to trimming and J lost 9 bases, with 13 bases between them. CDR1 is PRHDT, CDR2 FYEKMQ, per germline (reference sequence). The CDR3 loop is CASSPRTARYTF. The CDR3 coding sequence is TGTGCCAGCAGCCCCCGGACGGCTCGCTACACCTTC.

This sequence joins TRBV10-2 and TRBJ1-6; the D is unclear. CDR1 and CDR2 (germline): WSHSY, SAAADI. The CDR3 covers 13 residues. Trimming removed 3 bases at V and 6 bases at J, with 6 bases between. CDR3 DNA sequence: TGCGCCAGCAGTGACGTCCTTAATTCACCCCTCCACTTT. This gives the protein CASSDVLNSPLHF.

This clone was recorded once. The gene calls are TRBV4-3 and TRBJ1-6, with TRBD1 matching 7 bases. The CDR3 is made up of 15 amino acids. After removal of 4 bases from V and 13 bases from J, the junction contained 13 bases not matched to a gene. The germline V gene has CDR1 LGHNA and CDR2 YSLEER. This CDR3 is CASSRLSGTDQPLHF. In nucleotides, the CDR3 is TGCGCCAGCAGCCGATTATCCGGGACAGATCAGCCCCTCCACTTT.

This rearrangement joins TRBV5-1 to TRBJ2-3, with 8 bases identical to TRBD2. The germline CDR1 and CDR2 sequences are SGHRS and YFSETQ. Germline trimming cut 1 base from V and 1 base from J; bases unmatched to any gene: 2. The CDR3 loop spans 15 amino acids. The CDR3 DNA reads TGCGCCAGCAGCTTGTTTAGCGGGGGCACAGATACGCAGTATTTT. This encodes CASSLFSGGTDTQYF. Full variable domain (missing parts from reference TRBV5-1 and TRBJ2-3): KAGVTQTPRYLIKTRGQQVTLSCSPISGHRSVSWYQQTPGQGLQFLFEYFSETQRNKGNFPGRFSGRQFSNSRSEMNVSTLELGDSALYLCASSLFSGGTDTQYFGPGTRLTVL.

The chain has TRBV6-5 and TRBJ2-7; TRBD2 is a possible D gene (6 bases). Trimming left V 0 bases short and J 3 bases short, with 12 bases between. There are 15 residues in the CDR3. Germline V gene lookup returns CDR1 MNHEY and CDR2 SVGAGI. The CDR3 protein is CASSYSAGIGYEQYF. CDR3 coding DNA: TGTGCCAGCAGTTACTCGGCGGGAATCGGCTACGAGCAGTACTTC.

The chain is built from TRBV6-1 and TRBJ2-5, with D hard to call. Germline CDR1 and CDR2: MNHNS and SASEGT. This CDR3 is 14 amino acids long. Trimming stripped 1 base from V and 0 bases from J, with 6 bases between. CDR3 bases: TGTGCCAGCAGTGAAGTCCCGTACCAAGAGACCCAGTACTTC. Its protein product is CASSEVPYQETQYF.

This clone occurred a few times. The chain has TRBV7-9 and TRBJ1-3; 10 bases line up with TRBD1. Trimming cost V 2 bases and J 4 bases; bases outside gene matches: 5. This CDR3 has 16 residues. CDR1 is SEHNR and CDR2 is FQNEAQ in the germline V gene (reference sequence). The chain's CDR3 is CASSLIGQGEGNTIYF. The CDR3 DNA reads as TGTGCCAGCAGCTTAATAGGACAGGGGGAAGGAAACACCATATATTTT.

V gene TRBV28 combines with J gene TRBJ1-1, with D unclear. Trimming removed 3 bases from V and 1 base from J, with 9 bases in between. Germline V gene data show CDR1 as MDHEN and CDR2 as SYDVKM. This CDR3 is 14 amino acids long. Here the CDR3 reads CASSFGPSNTEAFF. The CDR3 DNA reads TGTGCCAGCAGTTTCGGCCCCTCGAACACTGAAGCTTTCTTT.

The rearrangement links TRBV7-2 to TRBJ2-7, with D possibly matching TRBD2 (5 bases). V was cut by 5 bases and J by 2 bases, with 19 bases left in between. The CDR3 covers 16 residues. Per the germline V gene, CDR1 is SGHTA and CDR2 is FQGNSA. The CDR3 bases are TGTGCCAGCAGCCCCGCCCTGGGAGTGAAGACCTACGAGCAGTACTTC. Translation gives CASSPALGVKTYEQYF.

The chain carries TRBV5-5 and TRBJ2-5; unclear D gene. This CDR3 contains 13 residues. The V and J ends lost 1 base and 2 bases respectively, with 6 bases between them. Germline CDR1 is SGHKS and CDR2 is YYEKEE (reference sequence). As DNA, the CDR3 is TGTGCCAGCAGCTTGCCGGAGCAAGAGACCCAGTACTTC. This encodes CASSLPEQETQYF.

This chain connects TRBV5-4 to TRBJ2-5; D not resolved. This CDR3 spans 12 amino acids. V lost 1 base and J 5 bases, leaving 6 bases between the germline ends. Looked up from germline, CDR1 is SGHNT and CDR2 is YYREEE (reference sequence). The CDR3 spells CASSLFGETQYF. The DNA of the CDR3 is TGTGCCAGCAGCTTGTTCGGGGAGACCCAGTACTTC.

The chain employs TRBV14 and TRBJ2-1; TRBD1 might be the D (6 bases). This CDR3 contains 18 residues. The germline gives CDR1 SGHDN, CDR2 FVKESK. Trimming left V 4 bases short and J 3 bases short, with 22 bases between. CDR3 nucleotide sequence: TGTGCCAGCAGCCCCTACGAGGGGGAAAGTGGGGGCTACAATGAGCAGTTCTTC. Its protein product is CASSPYEGESGGYNEQFF.

J is TRBJ1-1 and V is TRBV2; 9 positions agree with TRBD1. Looked up from germline, CDR1 is SNHLY and CDR2 is FYNNEI. The CDR3 length is 13 residues. The V segment lost 7 bases and the J segment 5 bases; nucleotides outside the gene matches: 5. CDR3 bases: TGTGCCAGCAAGACAGGGGGAGGGACTGAAGCTTTCTTT. This translates into CASKTGGGTEAFF.

The chain uses TRBV6-6 and TRBJ2-7; 9 nucleotides agree with TRBD1. V lost 2 bases and J lost 6; bases outside the gene matches: 5. The germline gives CDR1 MNHNY, CDR2 SVGAGI (reference sequence). The CDR3 extends over 14 amino acids. In nucleotides, the CDR3 is TGTGCCAGCAGTTACGGGACAGGGTCCCCCGAGCAGTACTTC. Translated, it gives CASSYGTGSPEQYF.

The chain uses TRBV7-9 and TRBJ2-1, with a tentative D call TRBD2 (7 bases). The germline V and J ends were trimmed by 5 bases and 0 bases, with 11 bases remaining between them. This CDR3 is 15 amino acids long. From germline, CDR1 is SEHNR and CDR2 FQNEAQ (reference sequence). The CDR3, as DNA: TGTGCCAGCAGCGGGGCGGGGGCCTCCTACAATGAGCAGTTCTTC. Its translation is CASSGAGASYNEQFF. Supplemented by reference TRBV7-9 and TRBJ2-1, the full variable domain reads DTGVSQNPRHKITKRGQNVTFRCDPISEHNRLYWYRQTLGQGPEFLTYFQNEAQLEKSRLLSDRFSAERPKGSFSTLEIQRTEQGDSAMYLCASSGAGASYNEQFFGPGTRLTVL.

CDR3 DNA: TGTGCCAGCAGCTCCGGGACAAGGGTCTACGAGCAGTACTTC. It yields the protein CASSSGTRVYEQYF. The chain employs TRBV13 and TRBJ2-7; maybe TRBD1 (6 bases). The ends were cut back, 4 bases at V and 3 bases at J, with 13 bases in the middle. The CDR3 has 14 amino acids. The germline gives CDR1 PRHDT, CDR2 FYEKMQ (reference sequence).

This chain links TRBV10-2 with TRBJ2-7; TRBD1 matches 10 bases. The CDR3 spans 13 residues. Germline CDR1 and CDR2: WSHSY and SAAADI. V was clipped by 6 bases and J by 6 bases; unmatched bases: 5. The CDR3 spells CASSQDRGIEQYF. In DNA form, the CDR3 reads TGCGCCAGCAGCCAGGACAGGGGGATCGAGCAGTACTTC.

The chain carries TRBV6-1 and TRBJ1-3; D uncertain. The CDR3 has 16 residues. With 0 bases removed from V and 0 bases from J, the gap between germline ends came to 9 bases. Germline CDR1 is MNHNS and CDR2 is SASEGT. The CDR3 nucleotides read TGTGCCAGCAGTGAAGCTCATTGGACCTCTGGAAACACCATATATTTT. Amino acid sequence: CASSEAHWTSGNTIYF.

Comments on this clone: Distinct nucleotide sequences in the sample also encode this CDR3. J is TRBJ2-7 and V is TRBV27; D possibly corresponds to TRBD2 (6 bases). The CDR3 consists of 14 residues. The V end lost 5 bases, the J end lost 1 base, and 12 bases lay between the germline ends. Germline CDR1 MNHEY, CDR2 SMNVEV (reference sequence). CDR3 DNA: TGTGCCAGCAGTGTCCGGGACTCTTCCTACGAGCAGTACTTC. Translated, it gives CASSVRDSSYEQYF.